This TCR beta chain was sequenced during a study of T cell changes during pregnancy in multiple sclerosis. The CDR3 is 14 residues long. Germline V gene data show CDR1 as SGDLS and CDR2 as YYNGEE. Losses at the gene ends were 1 base for V and 11 bases for J; bases not matched to a gene: 8. Data came from immunoSEQ multiplex PCR; TCRdb stores just in-frame clones and leaves some out. The sample has around 65,000 clones; over 85% are singletons. The chain has TRBV9 and TRBJ1-2, with TRBD1 matching 10 bases. This TCR was sampled from a female donor in good health, enrolled as a control in a pregnancy study. This material consisted of peripheral blood, taken in the first trimester of pregnancy. For the CDR3, the DNA is TGTGCCAGCAGCGTACTAGGGGACAGGGGTTCTTACACCTTC. This sequence encodes CASSVLGDRGSYTF.